The 12 T cell receptor beta chains below come from one sample, sequenced in a study of blood T cell repertoires in COVID-19. Profiled with immunoSEQ multiplex PCR; TCRdb holds only in-frame clones, not every one. Of approximately 200,000 clones in the sample, 70% to 85% were seen once. The sequenced sample consisted of peripheral blood. All receptors derive from a human donor with acute or convalescent COVID-19. The donor label of this sample is uncertain.

The chain recombines TRBV5-1 with TRBJ2-3; 12 bases line up with TRBD2. CDR1 and CDR2 (germline): SGHRS, YFSETQ. With 4 bases clipped from V and 4 bases from J, the junction kept 10 bases outside the gene matches. The CDR3 has 17 residues. CDR3 sequence: CASSLYGLAGRADTQYF. The CDR3 region has the DNA TGCGCCAGCAGCCTCTACGGACTAGCGGGAAGGGCAGATACGCAGTATTTT.

CDR3 sequence reads: CASSQDRGASSYEQYF. CDR3 in DNA: TGCGCCAGCAGCCAAGATCGTGGGGCGTCCTCCTACGAGCAGTACTTC. The V and J genes are TRBV4-3 and TRBJ2-7; maybe TRBD1 (5 bases). The CDR3 is made up of 16 amino acids. The germline gives CDR1 LGHNA, CDR2 YSLEER. Trimming removed 0 bases at V and 0 bases at J, with 12 bases between.

This clone was seen a handful of times. V usage is TRBV6-5 and J usage is TRBJ2-5; D call uncertain. V shed 8 bases and J shed 5 bases, with 12 bases lying between them. CDR1 is MNHEY, CDR2 SVGAGI, per germline. The CDR3 is made up of 12 amino acids. The CDR3 here is CASSPPSETQYF. DNA for the CDR3: TGTGCCAGCTCCCCCCCGAGTGAGACCCAGTACTTC.

By frequency in the sample, this clone is medium-sized. The chain links TRBV14 to TRBJ2-3; a weak D match, TRBD2 (7 bases). This CDR3 contains 15 residues. V lost 5 bases, J lost 2 bases, and 14 bases lay in between. CDR1 is SGHDN and CDR2 is FVKESK in the germline V gene. This CDR3 is CASSYTGGLTDTQYF. Here the CDR3 DNA reads TGTGCCAGCAGCTACACGGGGGGCCTCACAGATACGCAGTATTTT.

The chain links TRBV16 to TRBJ2-1; 8 bases fit TRBD2. From germline, CDR1 is KGHSY and CDR2 FQNENV. Trimming removed 4 bases from V and 8 bases from J; junction bases left unmatched: 7. CDR3 length: 14 residues. The CDR3 DNA follows: TGTGCCAGCAGCCTTACAGCGGGAGTACATGAGCAGTTCTTC. Translation gives CASSLTAGVHEQFF. Filled out from reference TRBV16 and TRBJ2-1, the complete variable domain reads GEEVAQTPKHLVRGEGQKAKLYCAPIKGHSYVFWYQQVLKNEFKFLISFQNENVFDETGMPKERFSAKCLPNSPCSLEIQATKLEDSAVYFCASSLTAGVHEQFFGPGTRLTVL.

Turning to this clone: Other DNA sequences in the same sample also yield this CDR3. CDR3: CASSQERTGGTDTQYF. CDR3 bases: TGCGCCAGCAGCCAAGAAAGAACAGGAGGCACAGATACGCAGTATTTT. The V gene is TRBV4-3, the J gene TRBJ2-3, with D perhaps TRBD1 (5 bases). Per the germline V gene, CDR1 is LGHNA and CDR2 is YSLEER. The CDR3 sequence is 16 residues long. Trimming took 0 bases from V and 1 from J, leaving 11 bases between them.

J is TRBJ1-4 and V is TRBV11-3; D remains unclear. The germline V gene has CDR1 SGHNT and CDR2 YENEEA. This CDR3 is 15 amino acids long. V dropped 0 bases and J dropped 0 bases, with 5 bases sitting between them. In DNA, the CDR3 is TGTGCCAGCAGCTTAGACCGTGCAACTAATGAAAAACTGTTTTTT. It encodes CASSLDRATNEKLFF.

This clone was recorded only once. The rearrangement links TRBV19 to TRBJ1-5; 10 nucleotides agree with TRBD1. V lost 6 bases and J lost 4; bases outside the gene matches: 6. Germline CDR1 is LNHDA and CDR2 is SQIVND (reference sequence). CDR3 size: 15 residues. The CDR3 bases are TGTGCCAGTAGCGGACAGGGGGGCGGTAATCAGCCCCAGCATTTT. Translation: CASSGQGGGNQPQHF.

The chain couples TRBV5-4 to TRBJ2-3; 12 bases fit TRBD2. Germline V gives CDR1 SGHNT, CDR2 YYREEE (reference sequence). Trimming at V came to 4 bases and at J to 0 bases, leaving 15 bases not matched to a gene. The CDR3 runs 20 residues. The DNA of the CDR3 is TGTGCCAGCAGCCGGGGGCTAGCGGGAGGGATTTCTACTAGCACAGATACGCAGTATTTT. Translation: CASSRGLAGGISTSTDTQYF.

The chain links TRBV5-3 to TRBJ2-7; perhaps TRBD1 as D (6 bases). TRBV5-3 is an ORF for which the function is uncertain. This CDR3 comprises 14 residues. V shed 7 bases and J shed 2 bases, with 16 bases lying between them. The DNA for the CDR3 is TGTGCCAGAGGCAGTCAGGGGTTTCCCTACGAGCAGTACTTC. Protein product: CARGSQGFPYEQYF.

This rearrangement joins TRBV11-3 to TRBJ2-1; TRBD2 matches 12 bases. In germline, CDR1 is SGHNT, CDR2 YENEEA. The CDR3 is 16 residues long. Trimming at V came to 2 bases and at J to 6 bases, leaving 5 bases not matched to a gene. The CDR3 coding sequence is TGTGCCAGCAGCTTACGTGGGACTAGCGGGTCCAATGAGCAGTTCTTC. Its translation is CASSLRGTSGSNEQFF.

The genes are TRBV29-1 and TRBJ2-5; D unclear. Germline CDR1 SQVTM, CDR2 ANQGSEA. V lost 4 bases to trimming and J lost 3 bases, with 6 bases between them. The CDR3 is 11 amino acids. CDR3: CSVGAEETQYF. The CDR3 bases are TGCAGCGTTGGGGCAGAAGAGACCCAGTACTTC.